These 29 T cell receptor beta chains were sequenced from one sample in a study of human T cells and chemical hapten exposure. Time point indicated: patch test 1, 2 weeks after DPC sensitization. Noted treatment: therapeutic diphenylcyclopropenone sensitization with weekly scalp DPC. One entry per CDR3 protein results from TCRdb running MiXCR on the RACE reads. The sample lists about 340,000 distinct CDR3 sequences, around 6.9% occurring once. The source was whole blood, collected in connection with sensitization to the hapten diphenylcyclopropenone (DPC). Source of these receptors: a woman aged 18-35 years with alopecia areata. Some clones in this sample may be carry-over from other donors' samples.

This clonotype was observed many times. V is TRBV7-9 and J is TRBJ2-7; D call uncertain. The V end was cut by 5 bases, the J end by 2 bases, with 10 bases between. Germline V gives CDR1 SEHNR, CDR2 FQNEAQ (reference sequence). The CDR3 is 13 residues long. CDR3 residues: CASSRTAAYEQYF. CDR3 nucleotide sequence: TGTGCCAGCAGCCGGACGGCCGCCTACGAGCAGTACTTC.

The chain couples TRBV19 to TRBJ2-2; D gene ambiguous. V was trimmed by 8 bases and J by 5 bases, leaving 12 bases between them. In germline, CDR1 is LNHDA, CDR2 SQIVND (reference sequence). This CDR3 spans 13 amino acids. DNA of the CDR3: TGTGCCAGTGCTATATCGTCGACCGGGGAGCTGTTTTTT. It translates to CASAISSTGELFF.

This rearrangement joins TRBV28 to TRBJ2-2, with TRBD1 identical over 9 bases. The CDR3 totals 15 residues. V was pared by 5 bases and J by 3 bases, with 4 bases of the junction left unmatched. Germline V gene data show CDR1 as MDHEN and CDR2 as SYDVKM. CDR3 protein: CASSTGTGYTGELFF. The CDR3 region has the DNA TGTGCCAGCAGTACCGGGACAGGGTACACCGGGGAGCTGTTTTTT.

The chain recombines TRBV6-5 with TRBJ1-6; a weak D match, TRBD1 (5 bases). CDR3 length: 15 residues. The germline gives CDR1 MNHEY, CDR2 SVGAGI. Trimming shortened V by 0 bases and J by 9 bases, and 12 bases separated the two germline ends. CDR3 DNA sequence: TGTGCCAGCAGTTACTCCCCGGGGCTCGGTTCACCCCTCCACTTT. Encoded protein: CASSYSPGLGSPLHF.

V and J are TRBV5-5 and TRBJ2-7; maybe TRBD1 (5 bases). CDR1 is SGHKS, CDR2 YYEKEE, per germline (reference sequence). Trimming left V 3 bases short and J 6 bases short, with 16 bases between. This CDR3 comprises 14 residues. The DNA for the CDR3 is TGTGCCAGCAGCTCCGGACAAACCCTCCTCGAGCAGTACTTC. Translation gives CASSSGQTLLEQYF. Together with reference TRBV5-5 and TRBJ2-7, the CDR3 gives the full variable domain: DAGVTQSPTHLIKTRGQQVTLRCSPISGHKSVSWYQQVLGQGPQFIFQYYEKEERGRGNFPDRFSARQFPNYSSELNVNALLLGDSALYLCASSSGQTLLEQYFGPGTRLTVT.

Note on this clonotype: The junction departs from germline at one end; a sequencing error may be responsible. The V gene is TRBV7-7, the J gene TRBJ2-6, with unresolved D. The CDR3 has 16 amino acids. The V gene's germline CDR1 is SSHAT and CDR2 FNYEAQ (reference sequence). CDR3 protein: CASSPITSSGANVLTF. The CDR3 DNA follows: TGTGCTAGCAGCCCCATCACCAGCTCTGGGGCCAACGTCCTGACTTTC.

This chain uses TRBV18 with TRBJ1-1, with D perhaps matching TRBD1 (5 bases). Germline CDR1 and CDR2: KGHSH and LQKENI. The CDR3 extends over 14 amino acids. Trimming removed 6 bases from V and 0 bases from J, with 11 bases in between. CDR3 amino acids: CASSSGPMNTEAFF. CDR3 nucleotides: TGTGCCAGCTCGTCGGGACCGATGAACACTGAAGCTTTCTTT.

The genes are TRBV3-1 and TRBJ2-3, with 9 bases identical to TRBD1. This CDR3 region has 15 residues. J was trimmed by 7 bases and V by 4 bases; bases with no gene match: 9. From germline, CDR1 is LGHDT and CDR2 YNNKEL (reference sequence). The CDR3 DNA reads TGTGCCAGCAGCCCGGACAGGGGCCCCCCAAATACGCAGTATTTT. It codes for CASSPDRGPPNTQYF.

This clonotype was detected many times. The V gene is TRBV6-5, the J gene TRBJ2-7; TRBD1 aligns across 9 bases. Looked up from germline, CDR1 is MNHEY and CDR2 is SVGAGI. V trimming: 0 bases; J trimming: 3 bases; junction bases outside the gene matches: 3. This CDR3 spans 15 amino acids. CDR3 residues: CASSYSGQGNYEQYF. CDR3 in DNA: TGTGCCAGCAGTTACTCTGGACAGGGGAACTACGAGCAGTACTTC.

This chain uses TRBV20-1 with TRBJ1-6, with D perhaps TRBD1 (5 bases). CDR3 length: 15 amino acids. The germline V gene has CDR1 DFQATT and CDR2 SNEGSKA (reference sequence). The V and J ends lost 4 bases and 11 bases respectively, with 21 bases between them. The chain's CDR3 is CSAKIPAGPNPPLHF. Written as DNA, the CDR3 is TGCAGTGCTAAAATCCCGGCAGGGCCAAACCCACCCCTCCACTTT.

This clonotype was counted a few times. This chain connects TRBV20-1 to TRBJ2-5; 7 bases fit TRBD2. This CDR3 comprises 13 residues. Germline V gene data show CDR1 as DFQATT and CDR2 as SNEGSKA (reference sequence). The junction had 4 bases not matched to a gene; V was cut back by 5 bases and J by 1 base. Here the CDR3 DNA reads TGCAGTGCTCCAACTAGCGCCCAAGAGACCCAGTACTTC. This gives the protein CSAPTSAQETQYF.

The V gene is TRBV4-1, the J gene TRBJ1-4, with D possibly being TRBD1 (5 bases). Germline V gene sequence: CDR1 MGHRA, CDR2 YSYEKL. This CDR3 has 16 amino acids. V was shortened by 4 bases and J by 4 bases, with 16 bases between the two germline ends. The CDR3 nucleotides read TGCGCCAGCAGCCTCCCGAGGGACTTACTTAATGAAAAACTGTTTTTT. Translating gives CASSLPRDLLNEKLFF.

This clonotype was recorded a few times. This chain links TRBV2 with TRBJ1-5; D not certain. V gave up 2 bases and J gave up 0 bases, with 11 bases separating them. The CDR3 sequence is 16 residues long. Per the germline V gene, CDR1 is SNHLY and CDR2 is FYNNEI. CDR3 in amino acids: CASSEWRADSNQPQHF. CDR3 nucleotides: TGTGCCAGCAGTGAATGGAGGGCAGATAGCAATCAGCCCCAGCATTTT.

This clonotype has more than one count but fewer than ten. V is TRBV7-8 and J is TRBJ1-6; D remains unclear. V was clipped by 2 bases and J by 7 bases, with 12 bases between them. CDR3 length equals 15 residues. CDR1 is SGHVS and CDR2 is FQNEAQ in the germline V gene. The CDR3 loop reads CASSLRDLLNSPLHF. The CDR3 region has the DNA TGTGCCAGCAGCTTACGGGATCTTTTAAATTCACCCCTCCACTTT.

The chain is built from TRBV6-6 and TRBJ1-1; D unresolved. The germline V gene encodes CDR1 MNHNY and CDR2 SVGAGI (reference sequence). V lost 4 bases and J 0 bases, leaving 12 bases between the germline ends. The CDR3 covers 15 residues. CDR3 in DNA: TGTGCCAGCAGTTGGACGACGGTCATGAACACTGAAGCTTTCTTT. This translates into CASSWTTVMNTEAFF.

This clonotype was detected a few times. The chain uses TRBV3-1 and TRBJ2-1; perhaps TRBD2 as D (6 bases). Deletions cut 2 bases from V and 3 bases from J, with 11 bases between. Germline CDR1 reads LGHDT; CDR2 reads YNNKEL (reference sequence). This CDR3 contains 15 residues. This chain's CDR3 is CASSQKRDFYNEQFF. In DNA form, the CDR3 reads TGTGCCAGCAGCCAAAAACGGGACTTCTACAATGAGCAGTTCTTC.

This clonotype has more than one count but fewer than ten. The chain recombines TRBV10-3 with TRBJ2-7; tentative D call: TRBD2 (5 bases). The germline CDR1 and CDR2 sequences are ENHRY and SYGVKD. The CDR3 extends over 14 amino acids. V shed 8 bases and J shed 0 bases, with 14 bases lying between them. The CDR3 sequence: CAIGGADSSYEQYF. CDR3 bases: TGTGCCATCGGCGGAGCGGATAGCTCCTACGAGCAGTACTTC.

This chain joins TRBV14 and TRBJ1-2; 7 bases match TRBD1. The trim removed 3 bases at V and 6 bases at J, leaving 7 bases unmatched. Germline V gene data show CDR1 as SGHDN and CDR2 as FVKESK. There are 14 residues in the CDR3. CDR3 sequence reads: CASSQDRLSNGYTF. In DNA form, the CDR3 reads TGTGCCAGCAGCCAGGACAGGCTCTCTAATGGCTACACCTTC. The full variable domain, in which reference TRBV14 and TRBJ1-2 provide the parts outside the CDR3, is EAGVTQFPSHSVIEKGQTVTLRCDPISGHDNLYWYRRVMGKEIKFLLHFVKESKQDESGMPNNRFLAERTGGTYSTLKVQPAELEDSGVYFCASSQDRLSNGYTFGSGTRLTVV.

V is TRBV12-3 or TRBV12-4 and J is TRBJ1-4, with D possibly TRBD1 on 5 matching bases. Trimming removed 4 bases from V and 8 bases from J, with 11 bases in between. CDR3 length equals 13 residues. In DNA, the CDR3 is TGTGCCAGCAGTTGGGGGGATCGGGAAAAACTGTTTTTT. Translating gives CASSWGDREKLFF.

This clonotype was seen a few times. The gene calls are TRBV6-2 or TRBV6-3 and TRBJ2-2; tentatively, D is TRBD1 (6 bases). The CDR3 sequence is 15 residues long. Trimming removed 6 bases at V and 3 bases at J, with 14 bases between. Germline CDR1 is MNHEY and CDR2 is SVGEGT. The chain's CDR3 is CASSRPGAHTGELFF. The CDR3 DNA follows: TGTGCCAGCAGCCGGCCAGGGGCCCACACCGGGGAGCTGTTTTTT.

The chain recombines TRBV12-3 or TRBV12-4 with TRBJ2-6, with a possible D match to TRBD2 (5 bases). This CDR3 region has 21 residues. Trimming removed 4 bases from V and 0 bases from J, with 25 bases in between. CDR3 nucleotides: TGTGCCAGCAGTTCCCGCCTTCGGAGGAGAAACCCCTACTCTGGGGCCAACGTCCTGACTTTC. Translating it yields CASSSRLRRRNPYSGANVLTF.

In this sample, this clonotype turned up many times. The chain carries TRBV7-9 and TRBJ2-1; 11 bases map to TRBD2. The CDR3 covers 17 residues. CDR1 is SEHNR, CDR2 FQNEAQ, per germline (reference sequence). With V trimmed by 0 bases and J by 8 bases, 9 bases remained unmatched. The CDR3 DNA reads TGTGCCAGCAGCTTAGCGCTAGCGGGGGGCCGACGGCATGAGCAGTTCTTC. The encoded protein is CASSLALAGGRRHEQFF.

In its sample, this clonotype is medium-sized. CDR3 nucleotides: TGCAGCGTCTTAAGAGTTGAGCAGTTCTTC. Protein product: CSVLRVEQFF. V and J are TRBV29-1 and TRBJ2-1; the D is unclear. V lost 6 bases and J lost 9, with 9 bases in between. In germline, CDR1 is SQVTM, CDR2 ANQGSEA. The CDR3 loop spans 10 amino acids.

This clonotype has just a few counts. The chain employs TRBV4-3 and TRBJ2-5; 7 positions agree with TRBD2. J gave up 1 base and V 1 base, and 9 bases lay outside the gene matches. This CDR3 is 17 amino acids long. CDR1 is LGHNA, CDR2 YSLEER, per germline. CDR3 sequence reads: CASSQGSSLAAQETQYF. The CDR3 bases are TGCGCCAGCAGCCAAGGCAGTTCCCTAGCGGCCCAAGAGACCCAGTACTTC.

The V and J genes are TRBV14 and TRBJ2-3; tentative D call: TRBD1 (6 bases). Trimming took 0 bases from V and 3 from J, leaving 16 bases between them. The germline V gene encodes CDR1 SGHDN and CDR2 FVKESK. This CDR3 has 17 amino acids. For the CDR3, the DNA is TGTGCCAGCAGCCAAGATTTCAGCGGCAGGGGAACAGATACGCAGTATTTT. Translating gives CASSQDFSGRGTDTQYF. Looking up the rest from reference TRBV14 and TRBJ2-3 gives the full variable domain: EAGVTQFPSHSVIEKGQTVTLRCDPISGHDNLYWYRRVMGKEIKFLLHFVKESKQDESGMPNNRFLAERTGGTYSTLKVQPAELEDSGVYFCASSQDFSGRGTDTQYFGPGTRLTVL.

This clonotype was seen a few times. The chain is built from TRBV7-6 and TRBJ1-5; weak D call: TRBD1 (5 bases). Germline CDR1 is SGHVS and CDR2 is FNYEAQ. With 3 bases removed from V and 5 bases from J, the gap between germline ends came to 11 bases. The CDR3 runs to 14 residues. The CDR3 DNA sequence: TGTGCCAGCAGCTTCCGGGACGGTCATCAGCCCCAGCATTTT. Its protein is CASSFRDGHQPQHF.

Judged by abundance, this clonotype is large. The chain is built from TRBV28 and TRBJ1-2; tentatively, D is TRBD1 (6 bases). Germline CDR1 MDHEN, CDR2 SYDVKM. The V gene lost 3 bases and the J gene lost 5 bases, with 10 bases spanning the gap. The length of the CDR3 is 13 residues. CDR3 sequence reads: CASSFSQGYGYTF. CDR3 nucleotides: TGTGCCAGCAGTTTCAGTCAGGGGTATGGCTACACCTTC.

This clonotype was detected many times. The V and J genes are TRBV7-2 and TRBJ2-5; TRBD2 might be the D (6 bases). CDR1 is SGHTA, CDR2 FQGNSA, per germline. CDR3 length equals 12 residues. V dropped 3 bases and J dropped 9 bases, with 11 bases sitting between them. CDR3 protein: CASSFGGMAQYF. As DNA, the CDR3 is TGTGCCAGCAGCTTTGGCGGGATGGCCCAGTACTTC.

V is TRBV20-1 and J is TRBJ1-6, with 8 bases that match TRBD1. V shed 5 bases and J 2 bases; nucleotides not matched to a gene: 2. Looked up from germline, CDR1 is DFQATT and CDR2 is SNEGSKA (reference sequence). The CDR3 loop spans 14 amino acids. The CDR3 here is CSAGDRTYNSPLHF. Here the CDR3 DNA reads TGCAGTGCTGGGGACAGGACCTATAATTCACCCCTCCACTTT.